This TCR beta chain was profiled in a study of OX40 agonist ivuxolimab in advanced cancers. Study-wide background: Dose-escalation patients were diagnosed with hepatocellular carcinoma, melanoma, renal cell cancer or head and neck cancer.

Study results and caveats: At 0.1 to 3.0 mg/kg and by week 6, clonal expansion occurred in CD4+ and CD8+ blood T cells.

Blood got drawn at baseline, again on cycle 4 day 1, and then on cycle 7 day 1. As regards this clone: The antigen is undetermined.

Method: immunoSEQ multiplex PCR; TCRdb's copy keeps in-frame clones and lacks some. The sample has 60,000 to 85,000 clones, 90% seen once; the top ten hold around 0.39%. The clonotype originates from an adult with an advanced solid tumor such as melanoma, head and neck, liver or kidney cancer. Material: CD4+ or CD8+ T cells sorted from blood, obtained in a trial of the OX40 agonist ivuxolimab.

In nucleotides, the CDR3 is TGCGCCAGCAGCTTCTTTGGAGCGAACACCGGGGAGCTGTTTTTT. Its translation: CASSFFGANTGELFF. This chain connects TRBV5-1 to TRBJ2-2; D remains unclear. Looked up from germline, CDR1 is SGHRS and CDR2 is YFSETQ. The CDR3 extends over 15 amino acids. V lost 2 bases and J 0 bases, leaving 8 bases between the germline ends.